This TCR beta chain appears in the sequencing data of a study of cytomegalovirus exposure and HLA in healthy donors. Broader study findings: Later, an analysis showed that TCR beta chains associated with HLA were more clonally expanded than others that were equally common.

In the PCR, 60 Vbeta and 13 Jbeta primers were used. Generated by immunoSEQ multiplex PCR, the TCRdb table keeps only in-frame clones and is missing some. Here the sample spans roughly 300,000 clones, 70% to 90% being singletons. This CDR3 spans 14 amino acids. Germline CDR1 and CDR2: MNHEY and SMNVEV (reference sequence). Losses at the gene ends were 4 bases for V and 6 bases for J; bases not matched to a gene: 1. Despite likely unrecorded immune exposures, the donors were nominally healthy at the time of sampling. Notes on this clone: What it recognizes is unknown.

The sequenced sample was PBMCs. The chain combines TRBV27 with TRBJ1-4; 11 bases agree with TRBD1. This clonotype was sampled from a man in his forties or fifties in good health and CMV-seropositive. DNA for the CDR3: TGTGCCAGCAGTTGGGACAGGGGGGATGAAAAACTGTTTTTT. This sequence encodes CASSWDRGDEKLFF.